The source of this T cell receptor (beta chain) is a study of cytomegalovirus exposure and HLA in healthy donors. Study results and caveats: In a later analysis, first-cohort TCR clusters were found to tend to co-occur in the 130 or so validation repertoires.

Worth noting for this clone: As yet, its antigen is unknown.

Assay used: immunoSEQ multiplex PCR; TCRdb lists only in-frame clones, some missing. This sample has roughly 63,000 clones, with around 89% found just once. V lost 1 base and J lost 2, with 31 bases in between. Germline lookup yields CDR1 SQVTM and CDR2 ANQGSEA. This CDR3 spans 21 amino acids. Sequences were obtained from PBMCs. This clonotype was sampled from a woman under 30 in good health and CMV-seronegative. The chain links TRBV29-1 to TRBJ2-3; D might be TRBD1 (6 bases). The CDR3 here is CSVEGGQGQWLTPIPTDTQYF. The CDR3 region has the DNA TGCAGCGTTGAAGGGGGGCAAGGGCAGTGGCTGACCCCAATCCCCACAGATACGCAGTATTTT.